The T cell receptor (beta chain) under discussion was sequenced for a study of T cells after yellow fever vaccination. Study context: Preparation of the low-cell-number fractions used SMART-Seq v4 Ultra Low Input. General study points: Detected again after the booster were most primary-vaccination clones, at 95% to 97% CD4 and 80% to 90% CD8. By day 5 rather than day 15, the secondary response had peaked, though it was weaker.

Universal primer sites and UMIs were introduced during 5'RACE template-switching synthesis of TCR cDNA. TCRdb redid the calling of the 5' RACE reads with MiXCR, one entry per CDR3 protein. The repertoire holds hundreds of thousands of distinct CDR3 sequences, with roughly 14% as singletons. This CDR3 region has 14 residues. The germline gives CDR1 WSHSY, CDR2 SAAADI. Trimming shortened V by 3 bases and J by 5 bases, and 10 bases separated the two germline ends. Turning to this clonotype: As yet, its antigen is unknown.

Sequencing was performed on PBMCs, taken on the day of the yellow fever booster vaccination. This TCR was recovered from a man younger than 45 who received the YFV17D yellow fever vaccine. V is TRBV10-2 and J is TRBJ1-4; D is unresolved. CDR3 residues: CASSDNGRNEKLFF. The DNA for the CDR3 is TGCGCCAGCAGTGATAACGGGAGGAATGAAAAACTGTTTTTT.